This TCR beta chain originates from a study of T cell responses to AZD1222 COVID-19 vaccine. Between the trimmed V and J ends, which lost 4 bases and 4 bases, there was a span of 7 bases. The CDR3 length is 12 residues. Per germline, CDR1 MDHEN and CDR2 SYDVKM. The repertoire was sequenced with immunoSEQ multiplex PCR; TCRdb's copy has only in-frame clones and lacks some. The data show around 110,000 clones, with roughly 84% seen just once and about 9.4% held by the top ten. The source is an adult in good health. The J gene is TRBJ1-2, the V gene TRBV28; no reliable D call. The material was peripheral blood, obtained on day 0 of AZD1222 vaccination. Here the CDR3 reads CASSYELYGYTF. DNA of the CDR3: TGTGCCAGCAGTTATGAGCTCTATGGCTACACCTTC.